Each of the 2 T cell receptor beta chains below was sequenced from the same sample in a study of regulatory T cells in long-lasting Graves disease. Time point reported: persistent/refractory GD, antithyroid drugs over 5 years with positive TRAb. TCR sequences were obtained from RNA taken from PBMCs. Assembly of TCR beta libraries relied on iRepertoire HTBI primers together with Arm-PCR of CDR3 regions. One entry per CDR3 protein results from TCRdb running MiXCR on the multiplex PCR reads. The sample comprises approximately 380,000 distinct CDR3 sequences, around 21% of which are singletons, and around 20% rests with the top ten. The sample was peripheral blood mononuclear cells (PBMCs), taken when the disease was refractory, from a patient treated with antithyroid drugs. The receptors derive from a female donor with Graves disease.

The CDR3 spells CASSEADRVQAFF. In DNA form, the CDR3 reads TGTGCCAGCAGTGAAGCCGACAGGGTGCAAGCTTTCTTT. The rearrangement joins TRBV6-1 to TRBJ1-1; TRBD1 matches 7 bases. CDR1 MNHNS and CDR2 SASEGT come from the germline V gene. The CDR3 is 13 residues long. The V segment lost 0 bases and the J segment 9 bases; nucleotides outside the gene matches: 4.

This clonotype was observed a handful of times. The chain has TRBV5-1 and TRBJ2-2; 8 positions match TRBD2. CDR1 is SGHRS, CDR2 YFSETQ, per germline. V dropped 4 bases and J dropped 4; count of bases not matched to a gene: 3. The CDR3 runs 14 residues. CDR3 bases: TGCGCCAGCAGCGAGACTAGCGCCACCGGGGAGCTGTTTTTT. Its translation: CASSETSATGELFF.